Below, one TCR beta chain is given with its context. This sample was taken from a study of identical twins. TCRdb used MiXCR to reprocess the 5' RACE reads, holding one entry per CDR3 protein. This table holds about 530,000 distinct CDR3 sequences, approximately 16% found once. Trimming took 4 bases from V and 2 from J, leaving 12 bases between them. The CDR3 totals 14 residues. Germline CDR1 is ENHRY and CDR2 is SYGVKD. These sequences were also reported in another study, on yellow fever vaccine responses in identical twins.

V and J are TRBV10-3 and TRBJ2-7; D unclear. This clonotype was sampled from a woman between 18 and 29 years old in good health. Source material: CD4+ T cells sorted from blood. The CDR3 DNA follows: TGTGCCATCAGTGCGCTGATGGATCCCTACGAGCAGTACTTC. This codes for CAISALMDPYEQYF.